The source of this TCR beta chain is a study of low-dose radiotherapy and immunotherapy resistance in tumors. Study-level background: For Cohort 1, fractions of 0.5 Gy were given every 2 weeks, reaching 6.5 Gy overall.

TRAV- and TRBV-specific primers primed first-strand cDNA, covering alpha and beta chains. TCRs were amplified for 15 to 20 PCR cycles with a constant-region primer and V-primer adapter. MiXCR, applied by TCRdb to the reads, yields one record per CDR3 protein. The sample holds roughly 90,000 distinct CDR3 sequences, less than 25% seen once. The V gene lost 5 bases and the J gene lost 7 bases, with 15 bases spanning the gap. CDR3 length: 13 amino acids. The V gene's germline CDR1 is SQVTM and CDR2 ANQGSEA. Stated time point: after trial treatment. Indicated treatment: LDRT plus nivolumab, ipilimumab, low-dose cyclophosphamide and aspirin (RACIN trial). The donors' treatment consisted of nivolumab, ipilimumab, aspirin, low-dose cyclophosphamide and low-dose radiotherapy.

The rearrangement links TRBV29-1 to TRBJ1-5; D is undetermined. The TCR comes from a female donor with ovarian cancer. Sequencing was performed on PBMCs, taken after low-dose radiotherapy plus immunotherapy. Here the CDR3 DNA reads TGCAGCGTTACCCACAGCTCGGGGCAGCCCCAGCATTTT. Translation: CSVTHSSGQPQHF.